The 23 T cell receptor beta chains reported below all come from one sample, sequenced in a study of graft-versus-host responses after intestinal transplantation. Method: immunoSEQ multiplex PCR; TCRdb's copy keeps in-frame clones and lacks some. The table lists some 14,000 clones, roughly a third of them singletons. Sequenced here: alloreactive CD4+ T cells from a mixed lymphocyte reaction culture, sampled before intestinal transplant. The subset here: CFSE-low proliferating T cells sorted from approximately six-day pre-transplant mixed lymphocyte reaction (GvH or HvG direction). All receptors come from a human patient who received an intestinal transplant.

This clone came up once. The chain combines TRBV18 with TRBJ2-7, with 8 bases lining up with TRBD1. This CDR3 spans 13 amino acids. The V gene end was trimmed by 3 bases and the J gene end by 7 bases; junction bases not matched to a gene: 5. CDR1 is KGHSH, CDR2 LQKENI, per germline. The CDR3 loop reads CASSPDRAKEQYF. The CDR3 DNA sequence: TGTGCCAGCTCACCGGACAGGGCCAAGGAGCAGTACTTC.

This sequence joins TRBV25-1 and TRBJ2-5, with D tentatively TRBD1 (5 bases). V was clipped by 5 bases and J by 3 bases, with 13 bases between them. The germline V gene encodes CDR1 MGHDK and CDR2 SYGVNS. The length of the CDR3 is 14 residues. CDR3 loop: CASSSRQPKETQYF. The CDR3, as DNA: TGTGCCAGCAGTTCCAGACAGCCGAAAGAGACCCAGTACTTC.

The V and J genes are TRBV5-8 and TRBJ1-2; 9 bases are a match to TRBD1. Per germline, CDR1 SGHTS and CDR2 YDEGEE. The CDR3 has 14 residues. The V and J ends lost 4 bases and 2 bases, in that order; junction bases with no gene match: 3. Written as DNA, the CDR3 is TGTGCCAGCAGCCCGGGACAGGGAAACTATGGCTACACCTTC. It codes for CASSPGQGNYGYTF.

The V call is TRBV27, the J call TRBJ1-1, with 8 nucleotides matching TRBD1. Germline V gene sequence: CDR1 MNHEY, CDR2 SMNVEV (reference sequence). The CDR3 spans 16 residues. Germline trimming cut 4 bases from V and 0 bases from J; bases unmatched to any gene: 7. Here the CDR3 reads CASSSGQEWMNTEAFF. CDR3 DNA sequence: TGTGCCAGCAGTTCGGGACAGGAGTGGATGAACACTGAAGCTTTCTTT.

This clone was observed a few times. The V gene is TRBV5-5, the J gene TRBJ2-1; TRBD2 aligns across 7 bases. Germline trimming cut 0 bases from V and 0 bases from J; bases unmatched to any gene: 6. The germline CDR1 and CDR2 sequences are SGHKS and YYEKEE (reference sequence). The CDR3 is 17 residues long. CDR3 in DNA: TGTGCCAGCAGCTTGGCTGGCCTAGCGGTCTCCTACAATGAGCAGTTCTTC. Its protein product is CASSLAGLAVSYNEQFF.

The chain has TRBV25-1 and TRBJ2-1; 7 bases map to TRBD2. The CDR3 contains 18 residues. V lost 1 base, J lost 1 base, and 10 bases stayed unmatched. The germline CDR1 and CDR2 sequences are MGHDK and SYGVNS. Here the CDR3 reads CASSEWGRREFSYNEQFF. Here the CDR3 DNA reads TGTGCCAGCAGTGAATGGGGAAGGCGGGAGTTTTCCTACAATGAGCAGTTCTTC. Supplemented by reference TRBV25-1 and TRBJ2-1, the full variable domain reads EADIYQTPRYLVIGTGKKITLECSQTMGHDKMYWYQQDPGMELHLIHYSYGVNSTEKGDLSSESTVSRIRTEHFPLTLESARPSHTSQYLCASSEWGRREFSYNEQFFGPGTRLTVL.

The rearrangement uses TRBV5-8 and TRBJ1-2; the match to TRBD1 covers 7 bases. V trimming: 4 bases; J trimming: 0 bases; junction bases outside the gene matches: 9. Per the germline V gene, CDR1 is SGHTS and CDR2 is YDEGEE. The CDR3 has 16 amino acids. The CDR3 region has the DNA TGTGCCAGCAGCGTAGACAGGGCGAACCCTAACTATGGCTACACCTTC. It encodes CASSVDRANPNYGYTF.

In its sample, this clone was seen a few times. The chain employs TRBV5-1 and TRBJ1-1, with 7 bases that match TRBD1. Losses at the gene ends were 1 base for V and 4 bases for J; bases not matched to a gene: 4. This CDR3 spans 14 amino acids. Germline V CDR1 and CDR2: SGHRS, YFSETQ. The CDR3 nucleotides read TGCGCCAGCAGCTTGCCTCAGGGGGGCACTGAAGCTTTCTTT. Translated, it gives CASSLPQGGTEAFF.

This clone is classed as medium-sized (0.01 to 0.1%). This sequence joins TRBV18 and TRBJ2-7, with TRBD1 as a possible D gene (6 bases). Germline V CDR1 and CDR2: KGHSH, LQKENI. Trimming stripped 4 bases from V and 3 bases from J, with 16 bases between. There are 15 residues in the CDR3. The CDR3 region has the DNA TGTGCCAGCTCACTAGGGACACCACCTTACTACGAGCAGTACTTC. Protein product: CASSLGTPPYYEQYF.

By its share, this clone is medium-sized. The J gene is TRBJ1-4, the V gene TRBV2, with 9 bases identical to TRBD1. V gave up 6 bases and J gave up 7 bases; unmatched junction bases: 9. Germline V gene sequence: CDR1 SNHLY, CDR2 FYNNEI. The CDR3 is made up of 15 amino acids. The CDR3 nucleotides read TGTGCCAGCAGAGCGACAGGGGGATGGAGTGAAAAACTGTTTTTT. As protein: CASRATGGWSEKLFF. The full variable domain, its missing parts supplied by reference TRBV2 and TRBJ1-4, is EPEVTQTPSHQVTQMGQEVILRCVPISNHLYFYWYRQILGQKVEFLVSFYNNEISEKSEIFDDQFSVERPDGSNFTLKIRSTKLEDSAMYFCASRATGGWSEKLFFGSGTQLSVL.

By share, this clone counts as medium-sized. The rearrangement uses TRBV18 and TRBJ1-3; D gene ambiguous. V gave up 5 bases and J gave up 0 bases, with 5 bases separating them. The CDR3 runs to 13 residues. Per germline, CDR1 KGHSH and CDR2 LQKENI. The CDR3 sequence is CASSASSGNTIYF. For the CDR3, the DNA is TGTGCCAGCTCAGCGAGCTCTGGAAACACCATATATTTT.

This rearrangement joins TRBV30 to TRBJ1-1, with 7 bases lining up with TRBD1. Unmatched junction bases numbered 0, after V lost 1 base and J lost 1 base. From germline, CDR1 is GTSNPN and CDR2 SVGIG (reference sequence). The CDR3 runs to 13 residues. The CDR3 here is CAWSGDRNTEAFF. The CDR3 region has the DNA TGTGCCTGGAGTGGGGACAGGAACACTGAAGCTTTCTTT.

This chain joins TRBV29-1 and TRBJ2-2; D is unclear. Trimming pared 7 bases from V and 7 bases from J, leaving 16 bases between. This CDR3 contains 13 residues. Per the germline V gene, CDR1 is SQVTM and CDR2 is ANQGSEA. CDR3 sequence: CSGRKQSNGELFF. CDR3 nucleotides: TGCAGCGGTAGAAAACAGAGTAACGGGGAGCTGTTTTTT.

The chain has TRBV5-8 and TRBJ2-2, with D maybe TRBD2 (7 bases). The CDR3 is 17 amino acids. V was cut by 2 bases and J by 2 bases, with 16 bases left in between. Germline V gene lookup returns CDR1 SGHTS and CDR2 YDEGEE. Written as DNA, the CDR3 is TGTGCCAGCAGCTTTTCCTTCGGGGGGCTTAACACCGGGGAGCTGTTTTTT. It yields the protein CASSFSFGGLNTGELFF.

Notes on this clone: Other DNA sequences in this specimen translate into the identical CDR3. The genes are TRBV18 and TRBJ1-1; D not certain. The CDR3 has 14 residues. With 3 bases removed from V and 5 bases from J, the gap between germline ends came to 13 bases. Germline assignment: CDR1 KGHSH and CDR2 LQKENI. The CDR3 DNA is TGTGCCAGCTCACCGCCGGTTCTGGGAACTGAAGCTTTCTTT. It is translated as CASSPPVLGTEAFF.

In its sample, this clone was seen a few times. The chain recombines TRBV18 with TRBJ1-2; the D is unclear. The CDR3 covers 12 residues. V lost 1 base and J lost 3, with 3 bases in between. CDR1 is KGHSH, CDR2 LQKENI, per germline. The chain's CDR3 is CASSPQDYGYTF. The CDR3 DNA reads as TGTGCCAGCTCACCACAGGACTATGGCTACACCTTC.

V usage is TRBV28 and J usage is TRBJ2-7; tentative D call: TRBD1 (5 bases). Trimming took off 1 base at V and 6 bases at J, with 16 bases between the two ends. This CDR3 has 15 residues. Germline CDR1 and CDR2: MDHEN and SYDVKM. CDR3 DNA sequence: TGTGCCAGCAGTTTATCGGGCAGGGTAGGGCTCGAGCAGTACTTC. It codes for CASSLSGRVGLEQYF.

The chain combines TRBV28 with TRBJ2-7, with D perhaps TRBD1 (5 bases). The CDR3 is 12 amino acids. From germline, CDR1 is MDHEN and CDR2 SYDVKM. Trimming removed 0 bases at V and 7 bases at J, with 7 bases between. The CDR3 sequence: CASSLWGREQYF. Written as DNA, the CDR3 is TGTGCCAGCAGTTTATGGGGGCGGGAGCAGTACTTC.

The chain has TRBV30 and TRBJ2-1; D uncertain. Germline values: CDR1 GTSNPN, CDR2 SVGIG (reference sequence). The CDR3 extends over 13 amino acids. V lost 5 bases and J lost 2, with 10 bases in between. DNA of the CDR3: TGTGCCTGGCAGGCGAATACCTACAATGAGCAGTTCTTC. Translating it yields CAWQANTYNEQFF. Complete variable domain (other parts from reference TRBV30 and TRBJ2-1): SQTIHQWPATLVQPVGSPLSLECTVEGTSNPNLYWYRQAAGRGLQLLFYSVGIGQISSEVPQNLSASRPQDRQFILSSKKLLLSDSGFYLCAWQANTYNEQFFGPGTRLTVL.

The chain couples TRBV18 to TRBJ1-4, with D possibly being TRBD1 (5 bases). From germline, CDR1 is KGHSH and CDR2 LQKENI. Trimming removed 0 bases at V and 8 bases at J, with 10 bases between. This CDR3 is 14 amino acids long. CDR3: CASSPPGVQEKLFF. Written as DNA, the CDR3 is TGTGCCAGCTCACCACCGGGGGTTCAGGAAAAACTGTTTTTT.

This clone has more than one count but fewer than ten. V gene TRBV19 combines with J gene TRBJ2-1, with D possibly matching TRBD1 (5 bases). Looked up from germline, CDR1 is LNHDA and CDR2 is SQIVND (reference sequence). The CDR3 is made up of 15 amino acids. Trimming removed 4 bases from V and 0 bases from J, with 10 bases in between. CDR3 residues: CASSTTVSSYNEQFF. CDR3 DNA: TGTGCCAGTAGTACGACAGTCAGCTCCTACAATGAGCAGTTCTTC.

V is TRBV7-3 and J is TRBJ1-5; D gene uncertain. V lost 2 bases and J 4 bases, leaving 9 bases between the germline ends. Germline values: CDR1 SGHTA, CDR2 FQGTGA. The CDR3 length is 14 residues. The CDR3 bases are TGTGCCAGCAGCTTAGCATCAGGAAATCAGCCCCAGCATTTT. It yields the protein CASSLASGNQPQHF.

This clone was picked up a small number of times. Other DNA sequences within the sample encode an identical CDR3. The CDR3 sequence is CAWSVLGLAGSSYEQYF. Written as DNA, the CDR3 is TGTGCCTGGAGTGTACTTGGACTAGCGGGGAGCTCCTACGAGCAGTACTTC. The chain links TRBV30 to TRBJ2-7; TRBD2 matches at 12 bases. J was trimmed by 0 bases and V by 0 bases; bases with no gene match: 6. Germline V CDR1 and CDR2: GTSNPN, SVGIG (reference sequence). This CDR3 has 17 amino acids.